This note documents a single T cell receptor beta chain sequence. What antigen it recognizes has not been identified. No clone much larger than this one lies a single base away; base qualities are absent. This specimen comes from a study of blood T cells in healthy people across ages (dated by TCRdb to between 2014 and 2017). Looking at the study overall: In model experiments, template switching captured roughly one uniquely barcoded TCR beta cDNA molecule for every two T cells. The study measured age-related changes in TCR beta repertoire diversity using deep sequencing normalized with unique cDNA molecular identifiers. Four age groups were formed from the donors: young (average approximately 17 years), middle-aged (around 37), aged (roughly 59) and long-lived (roughly 88). To avoid experimental bias, donors of different ages were spread randomly across the sequencing lanes. The study analyzed two additional independent replicas of 1 million unique cDNA reads from the same blood draw for two donors, one aged 18 to 30 and one aged 80 or older. The full study reports these points: The percentage of naive T cells measured by flow cytometry correlated strongly with observed TCR beta diversity. Because the CMV infection status of the donors was unknown, age-related changes in expanded clonotypes may potentially have been confounded. Observed TCR beta diversity per million T cells fell roughly linearly with age, and a significant reduction was already apparent by age around 36. Estimates of total diversity from one million sequenced T cells were regarded as lower bounds and underestimates. Bulk unsorted PBMC profiling prevented conclusive comparison of naive and antigen-experienced compartments. Compared with the aged group, the long-lived group had more naive CD4+ T cells, fewer expanded clones and increased TCR diversity, suggesting age selection.

Libraries were built with 5' RACE. The run used an Illumina HiSeq 2500. A second about 6 to 11 cycle PCR used a sample-barcoded 5' primer and a J-beta primer mix. A unique molecular identifier was introduced onto each TCR beta cDNA molecule by a template-switch 5' adaptor carrying 12 random nucleotides. At least 3 million CDR3-containing paired-end reads were obtained from each sample. The Mint cDNA synthesis kit, primed by a TRBC-specific oligonucleotide, was used to synthesize first-strand cDNA from all RNA. After uracil-DNA glycosylase treatment, a first 18-cycle PCR used universal primers M1SS and BC2_uni_R on all cDNA. As for the authors' bioinformatics: For normalization, 1 million high-quality reads, each with a distinct molecular identifier, were randomly selected from each sample. Instead of being binned into consensus sequences, reads with shared molecular identifiers were discarded. MiTCR, set to a Q25 quality threshold and the strictest error-elimination algorithm, was used for CDR3 identification, clonotype clustering and error correction. A nonparametric unseen species model with Euler transformation was used to estimate a lower bound on total TCR beta diversity. The raw public data were reprocessed by TCRdb itself: fastp quality trimming at Q25, MiXCR clonotype calling, in-frame beta chains only. Each CDR3 protein appears once, grouped with its most common genes and DNA. TCRdb's processing, not the study's, gives the V and J calls here. The sample table records over 600,000 distinct CDR3 sequences; less than 45% of these occur just once. Around 30% of the sample rests with the top ten.

Donors were a few dozen systemically healthy Caucasian individuals from Russia aged roughly 6 to 90 years. Roughly 10 milliliters of peripheral blood were collected from each donor into EDTA-treated Vacutainer tubes. Ficoll-Paque density-gradient centrifugation was used to isolate PBMCs, with at least 7 million per sample. Total RNA was extracted from PBMCs with Trizol reagent, with at least 5.5 micrograms obtained per sample. The percentages of naive CD45RAhigh/CD27high T cells were determined by flow cytometry on a PBMC aliquot from every donor. Trimming removed 2 bases from V and 10 bases from J, leaving 15 bases between the germline ends. The CDR3 runs 14 amino acids, cysteine and phenylalanine included. Left in the record is the CDR3 DNA by itself, 42 bases read in frame from the first base. The germline V gene specifies MNHEY as CDR1 and SVGAGI as CDR2.

The chain links TRBV6-5 with TRBJ2-1, with TRBD2 perhaps the D gene, on 5 matching bases. This receptor was taken from a man older than 75 in good health. Sequenced input: blood. The DNA sequence is given as TGTGCCAGCAGTTACGCGGGTCTTCGGGCGGAGCAGTTCTTC. This codes for CASSYAGLRAEQFF.